Listed below are T cell receptor beta chains from one sample, sequenced in a study of blood T cell repertoires in COVID-19. Only in-frame clones appear in the TCRdb table, and some are missing; sequencing was by immunoSEQ multiplex PCR. The sample consists of some 190,000 clones, more than 75% of them appearing once. Source material: PBMCs or T cells enriched from blood (not recorded which). These receptors all stem from a man in his forties with acute COVID-19. CDR3s include the opening cysteine and the closing phenylalanine or tryptophan. D genes are given only for firm matches. Clone size is not always given. Where it is, it says once, few, many or a class for expanded clones.

cdr3_length: 13
clone_size: few
d_call: NA
j_call: TRBJ1-6
v_call: TRBV30
cdr3_nt: TGTGCCTGGAGGGGGCCAAGTACTTCACCCCTCCACTTT
cdr3_aa: CAWRGPSTSPLHF

cdr3_length: 13
clone_size: NA
d_call: NA
j_call: TRBJ2-7
v_call: TRBV2
cdr3_nt: TGTGCCATCTCTGACAGGAGCTCCTACGAGCAGTACTTC
cdr3_aa: CAISDRSSYEQYF

cdr3_length: 15
clone_size: NA
d_call: TRBD1
j_call: TRBJ2-2
v_call: TRBV5-1
cdr3_nt: TGCGCCAGCAGCTTTGGACAGGGGGCTTCGGGGGAGCTGTTTTTT
cdr3_aa: CASSFGQGASGELFF

cdr3_length: 15
clone_size: NA
d_call: TRBD2
j_call: TRBJ2-1
v_call: TRBV5-8
cdr3_nt: TGTGCCAGCAGCTTGGCTAGCGGGAGGGCCTTTGAGCAGTTCTTC
cdr3_aa: CASSLASGRAFEQFF

cdr3_length: 15
clone_size: NA
d_call: TRBD1
j_call: TRBJ2-3
v_call: TRBV6-5
cdr3_nt: TGTGCCAGCAGGGGACAGCTAGCAGGGACAGATACGCAGTATTTT
cdr3_aa: CASRGQLAGTDTQYF

cdr3_length: 15
clone_size: few
d_call: TRBD1
j_call: TRBJ1-5
v_call: TRBV6-1
cdr3_nt: TGTGCCAGCAGTGAAGGAGGGACAGGGGGCCAGCCCCAGCATTTT
cdr3_aa: CASSEGGTGGQPQHF

cdr3_length: 13
clone_size: NA
d_call: NA
j_call: TRBJ2-1
v_call: TRBV16
cdr3_nt: TGTGCCAGCCAGCAGGGGAGGGCGAGCCAAGAGTTCTTC
cdr3_aa: CASQQGRASQEFF

cdr3_length: 15
clone_size: few
d_call: TRBD1
j_call: TRBJ2-7
v_call: TRBV7-3
cdr3_nt: TGTGCCAGCAGTGAGGGACAGGGAGGGTACTACGAGCAGTACTTC
cdr3_aa: CASSEGQGGYYEQYF

cdr3_length: 15
clone_size: NA
d_call: NA
j_call: TRBJ1-5
v_call: TRBV10-3
cdr3_nt: TGTGCCATCAGTGATGTCGGGGGTGCAGTTCAGCCCCAGCATTTT
cdr3_aa: CAISDVGGAVQPQHF

cdr3_length: 14
clone_size: NA
d_call: NA
j_call: TRBJ1-4
v_call: TRBV28
cdr3_nt: TGTGCCAGCCGGGAGGGCGGAACTAATGAAAAACTGTTTTTT
cdr3_aa: CASREGGTNEKLFF

cdr3_length: 15
clone_size: NA
d_call: TRBD2
j_call: TRBJ2-1
v_call: TRBV19
cdr3_nt: TGTGCCAGTAGTACCCTAGCGGGAATCTACAATGAGCAGTTCTTC
cdr3_aa: CASSTLAGIYNEQFF

cdr3_length: 16
clone_size: once
d_call: TRBD2
j_call: TRBJ2-7
v_call: TRBV12-5
cdr3_nt: TGTGCTAGTGGCCTCGAACTAGCGGGCAGCACCTACGAGCAGTACTTC
cdr3_aa: CASGLELAGSTYEQYF

cdr3_length: 14
clone_size: NA
d_call: NA
j_call: TRBJ1-2
v_call: TRBV19
cdr3_nt: TGTGCCAGTAGTCGATCCCGCACAAACTATGGCTACACCTTC
cdr3_aa: CASSRSRTNYGYTF

cdr3_length: 14
clone_size: NA
d_call: TRBD1
j_call: TRBJ1-5
v_call: TRBV7-8
cdr3_nt: TGTGCCAGCAGCCAGGGACAGCTTCATCAGCCCCAGCATTTT
cdr3_aa: CASSQGQLHQPQHF

cdr3_length: 14
clone_size: NA
d_call: NA
j_call: TRBJ1-2
v_call: TRBV5-1
cdr3_nt: TGCGCCAGCAGCGTGGACGGAGCTAACTATGGCTACACCTTC
cdr3_aa: CASSVDGANYGYTF

cdr3_length: 15
clone_size: NA
d_call: TRBD2
j_call: TRBJ2-2
v_call: TRBV3-1/TRBV3-2
cdr3_nt: TGTGCCAGCAGCCAAGGCCGGACTAGCACCGGGGAGCTGTTTTTT
cdr3_aa: CASSQGRTSTGELFF

cdr3_length: 16
clone_size: NA
d_call: NA
j_call: TRBJ1-5
v_call: TRBV4-1
cdr3_nt: TGCGCCAGCAGCCAAGATCTTGGCCCCGGGGATCAGCCCCAGCATTTT
cdr3_aa: CASSQDLGPGDQPQHF

cdr3_length: 14
clone_size: NA
d_call: NA
j_call: TRBJ1-1
v_call: TRBV19
cdr3_nt: TGTGCCAGTAGTATAGATCTAAAGGAGACTGAAGCTTTCTTT
cdr3_aa: CASSIDLKETEAFF

cdr3_length: 13
clone_size: once
d_call: NA
j_call: TRBJ2-3
v_call: TRBV4-2
cdr3_nt: TGTGCCAGCAGCCAAGAAACGGGGGATACGCAGTATTTT
cdr3_aa: CASSQETGDTQYF

cdr3_length: 14
clone_size: once
d_call: NA
j_call: TRBJ2-2
v_call: TRBV5-1
cdr3_nt: TGCGCCAGCAGCCCGACGGCGGGCAGCGGGGAGCTGTTTTTT
cdr3_aa: CASSPTAGSGELFF

cdr3_length: 14
clone_size: NA
d_call: TRBD1
j_call: TRBJ1-2
v_call: TRBV4-2
cdr3_nt: TGTGCCAGCAGAGACAGGGAATTTAACTATGGCTACACCTTC
cdr3_aa: CASRDREFNYGYTF

cdr3_length: 16
clone_size: NA
d_call: TRBD1
j_call: TRBJ1-1
v_call: TRBV5-6
cdr3_nt: TGTGCCAGCAGCCCCTACCAGACAGGGGTGGGCACTGAAGCTTTCTTT
cdr3_aa: CASSPYQTGVGTEAFF

cdr3_length: 16
clone_size: NA
d_call: TRBD1
j_call: TRBJ1-6
v_call: TRBV11-2
cdr3_nt: TGTGCCAGCAGCCCCTCGGGACAGGACTTTAATTCACCCCTCCACTTT
cdr3_aa: CASSPSGQDFNSPLHF

cdr3_length: 14
clone_size: NA
d_call: NA
j_call: TRBJ2-2
v_call: TRBV7-2
cdr3_nt: TGTGCCAGCCTCCGGCCGGGGAGCACCGGGGAGCTGTTTTTT
cdr3_aa: CASLRPGSTGELFF

cdr3_length: 13
clone_size: NA
d_call: TRBD2
j_call: TRBJ2-2
v_call: TRBV19
cdr3_nt: TGTGCCAGTAGATATAGCGGGACCGGGGAGCTGTTTTTT
cdr3_aa: CASRYSGTGELFF

cdr3_length: 14
clone_size: NA
d_call: TRBD1
j_call: TRBJ2-3
v_call: TRBV3-1/TRBV3-2
cdr3_nt: TGTGCCAGCAGGGGGACAGGGGTGACAGATACGCAGTATTTT
cdr3_aa: CASRGTGVTDTQYF

cdr3_length: 15
clone_size: NA
d_call: NA
j_call: TRBJ2-5
v_call: TRBV2
cdr3_nt: TGTGCCAGCAGTGTGCTTCGGGACATCGGGGAGACCCAGTACTTC
cdr3_aa: CASSVLRDIGETQYF

cdr3_length: 19
clone_size: NA
d_call: TRBD1
j_call: TRBJ1-5
v_call: TRBV30
cdr3_nt: TGTGCCTGGAGTTACGAAGGGATCGCGCAGGGGGGAACACATCAGCCCCAGCATTTT
cdr3_aa: CAWSYEGIAQGGTHQPQHF

cdr3_length: 17
clone_size: NA
d_call: TRBD2
j_call: TRBJ2-2
v_call: TRBV4-3
cdr3_nt: TGCGCCAGCAGCCTGGGACTAGCGGAAAGGCGGACCGGGGAGCTGTTTTTT
cdr3_aa: CASSLGLAERRTGELFF

cdr3_length: 12
clone_size: NA
d_call: NA
j_call: TRBJ2-3
v_call: TRBV28
cdr3_nt: TGTGCCAGCAGGACGACAGCAGATACGCAGTATTTT
cdr3_aa: CASRTTADTQYF

cdr3_length: 16
clone_size: NA
d_call: NA
j_call: TRBJ1-3
v_call: TRBV18
cdr3_nt: TGTGCCAGCTCACGCGGGACGGCTTTATCTGGAAACACCATATATTTT
cdr3_aa: CASSRGTALSGNTIYF

cdr3_length: 15
clone_size: NA
d_call: NA
j_call: TRBJ2-3
v_call: TRBV5-1
cdr3_nt: TGCGCCAGCAGCTGGACTACGGGGAGGACAGATACGCAGTATTTT
cdr3_aa: CASSWTTGRTDTQYF

cdr3_length: 15
clone_size: once
d_call: TRBD2
j_call: TRBJ2-5
v_call: TRBV9
cdr3_nt: TGTGCCAGCAGCGTAGGGGCGGGAGGGCCGGAGACCCAGTACTTC
cdr3_aa: CASSVGAGGPETQYF

cdr3_length: 14
clone_size: once
d_call: TRBD1
j_call: TRBJ1-2
v_call: TRBV19
cdr3_nt: TGTGCCAGTTTCGGGACAGGGGTCGGCTATGGCTACACCTTC
cdr3_aa: CASFGTGVGYGYTF

cdr3_length: 16
clone_size: NA
d_call: NA
j_call: TRBJ2-7
v_call: TRBV5-8
cdr3_nt: TGTGCCAGCAGCTTAAGGTCCAGGGCCTCCTCCTACGAGCAGTACTTC
cdr3_aa: CASSLRSRASSYEQYF

cdr3_length: 19
clone_size: few
d_call: TRBD1
j_call: TRBJ1-5
v_call: TRBV19
cdr3_nt: TGTGCCAGTAGTTTTCCCGGGACAGGGGTTAAGGACAGCAATCAGCCCCAGCATTTT
cdr3_aa: CASSFPGTGVKDSNQPQHF

cdr3_length: 20
clone_size: NA
d_call: TRBD2
j_call: TRBJ2-3
v_call: TRBV30
cdr3_nt: TGTGCCTGGAGTGTACCTTCTTCCCTAGCGGGAGCAATGGACACAGATACGCAGTATTTT
cdr3_aa: CAWSVPSSLAGAMDTDTQYF

cdr3_length: 12
clone_size: NA
d_call: TRBD1
j_call: TRBJ2-3
v_call: TRBV7-2
cdr3_nt: TGTGCCAGCAGCTTAGATCAGGGGGCGCAGTATTTT
cdr3_aa: CASSLDQGAQYF

cdr3_length: 14
clone_size: NA
d_call: TRBD2
j_call: TRBJ2-7
v_call: TRBV25-1
cdr3_nt: TGTGCCAGCAGTGAACCAGCGGGACCCGACGAGCAGTACTTC
cdr3_aa: CASSEPAGPDEQYF